The present entry profiles one T cell receptor beta chain with its context. The assay was immunoSEQ multiplex PCR, and TCRdb's table has in-frame clones only and misses some. The table includes 120,000 or so clones, more than 80% detected once. Germline values: CDR1 MDHEN, CDR2 SYDVKM. This CDR3 has 14 residues. Trimming shortened V by 6 bases and J by 6 bases, and 17 bases separated the two germline ends. This sample is drawn from a study of blood T cell repertoires in COVID-19. In the study overall: The United States, Italy and Spain were the sources of the acute and convalescent COVID-19 samples.

V usage is TRBV28 and J usage is TRBJ1-2, with D tentatively TRBD1 (6 bases). Material: peripheral blood. This TCR was sampled from a man in his 70s with active or convalescent COVID-19. CDR3 loop: CASRPQGDRDGYTF. The CDR3 nucleotides are TGTGCCAGCAGACCACAGGGCGATAGGGATGGCTACACCTTC.